Reported below is one TCR beta chain. Its target is unknown. The sample comes from a study of T cell responses to AZD1222 COVID-19 vaccine. This table comes from immunoSEQ multiplex PCR, and its TCRdb copy is limited to in-frame clones, with some not included. The sample lists about 150,000 clones, about 91% occurring once. The CDR3 runs to 13 residues. The germline V gene encodes CDR1 SGHTA and CDR2 FQGNSA. V lost 5 bases and J 0 bases, leaving 7 bases between the germline ends. Broader study findings: Clonal diversity may have been underestimated in mostly white British donors. Repertoire collection took place solely once the T cell response had peaked.

Sequences were derived from peripheral blood, sampled on day 0 of AZD1222 vaccination. The gene calls are TRBV7-2 and TRBJ1-1; the D is unclear. The source is an adult in good health. The CDR3 DNA reads TGTGCCAGCAGCCGCGAGATGAACACTGAAGCTTTCTTT. As protein: CASSREMNTEAFF.